This T cell receptor (beta chain) stems from a study of blood T cell repertoires in COVID-19. Authors' processing steps: Scientists estimated how many nucleated cells there were by amplifying reference gene primers. Sequencing used immunoSEQ multiplex PCR; TCRdb keeps in-frame clones, though not all of them. V and J calls and clone size are copied from that table; D and trimming were computed from the DNA. The sample carries some 280,000 clones, around four fifths recorded once. Germline V gene lookup returns CDR1 SGHRS and CDR2 YFSETQ. The trim removed 3 bases at V and 2 bases at J, leaving 9 bases unmatched. The CDR3 has 17 residues.

Sequencing was performed on peripheral blood. The chain is built from TRBV5-1 and TRBJ2-5; 11 nucleotides match TRBD2. This sequence was found in a woman in her forties or fifties with active or convalescent COVID-19. The CDR3 DNA sequence: TGCGCCAGCAGCTCGGGGGGGACTAGCGGATTTCAAGAGACCCAGTACTTC. Protein product: CASSSGGTSGFQETQYF. Looking up the rest from reference TRBV5-1 and TRBJ2-5 gives the full variable domain: KAGVTQTPRYLIKTRGQQVTLSCSPISGHRSVSWYQQTPGQGLQFLFEYFSETQRNKGNFPGRFSGRQFSNSRSEMNVSTLELGDSALYLCASSSGGTSGFQETQYFGPGTRLLVL.